These T cell receptor beta chains were read from a single sample in a study of CD8 T cells in ankylosing spondylitis. MiXCR, applied by TCRdb to the 5' RACE reads, yields one record per CDR3 protein. The sample carries 130,000 or so distinct CDR3 sequences, 17% recorded once. The sample comprised blood, either unsorted or a sorted T cell fraction (not recorded which). The receptors shown here come from a male donor with ankylosing spondylitis. Both conserved end residues are part of each CDR3. D genes are given only for firm matches. Clone size appears in some rows only: once, few, many, or a class for an expanded clone.

j_call v_call d_call clone_size cdr3_aa cdr3_nt
TRBJ2-1 TRBV19 TRBD2 - CASSIVGMLAGAYNEQFF TGTGCCAGTAGTATAGTAGGGATGTTAGCGGGAGCCTACAATGAGCAGTTCTTC
TRBJ2-7 TRBV5-6 TRBD1 few CASSTGVYEQYF TGTGCCAGCAGCACAGGGGTTTACGAGCAGTACTTC
TRBJ1-5 TRBV6-2/TRBV6-3 TRBD1 few CASSLFGTGGPNQPQHF TGTGCCAGCAGTTTATTTGGGACAGGGGGACCCAATCAGCCCCAGCATTTT
TRBJ2-4 TRBV20-1 - few CSARDLEGEENIQYF TGCAGTGCTAGAGATCTCGAGGGGGAGGAGAACATTCAGTACTTC
TRBJ2-2 TRBV6-5 - - CASSYPTGARWTGELFF TGTGCCAGCAGTTACCCCACCGGGGCGCGATGGACCGGGGAGCTGTTTTTT
TRBJ1-4 TRBV16 - - CASSRQHNNEKLFF TGTGCCAGCAGCCGACAGCACAATAATGAAAAACTGTTTTTT
TRBJ2-1 TRBV5-6 - - CASSYSEEQFF TGTGCCAGCAGCTATAGCGAAGAGCAGTTCTTC
TRBJ1-5 TRBV20-1 - many CSARKITGNQPQHF TGCAGTGCTAGGAAGATAACAGGTAATCAGCCCCAGCATTTT
TRBJ1-1 TRBV27 - many CATRKNTEAFF TGTGCCACCAGAAAGAACACTGAAGCTTTCTTT
TRBJ2-5 TRBV28 TRBD1 - CASRQGAGETQYF TGTGCCAGCAGGCAGGGGGCGGGAGAGACCCAGTACTTC
TRBJ2-7 TRBV27 - - CASSLSASYEQYF TGTGCCAGCAGTTTATCGGCCAGCTACGAGCAGTACTTC
TRBJ1-3 TRBV28 - - CASSFSPTTEDSGNTIYF TGTGCCAGCAGTTTTTCCCCGACGACAGAAGACTCTGGAAACACCATATATTTT
TRBJ2-3 TRBV27 TRBD2 medium-sized CASRLAGGRTDTQYF TGTGCCAGCAGATTAGCGGGAGGGCGAACAGATACGCAGTATTTT
TRBJ2-2 TRBV9 - - CASSVTGEATGELFF TGTGCCAGCAGCGTAACTGGGGAGGCCACCGGGGAGCTGTTTTTT
TRBJ1-4 TRBV12-3/TRBV12-4 - many CASSLAGGRTNEKLFF TGTGCCAGCAGTTTAGCGGGGGGACGGACTAATGAAAAACTGTTTTTT
TRBJ2-3 TRBV29-1 TRBD1 - CSVGQGVVTDTQYF TGCAGCGTTGGCCAGGGGGTGGTCACAGATACGCAGTATTTT
TRBJ2-1 TRBV7-9 - - CASSLGGDGNEQFF TGTGCCAGCAGCTTAGGAGGGGACGGCAATGAGCAGTTCTTC
TRBJ1-5 TRBV28 - - CASKSGWDQPQHF TGTGCCAGCAAGTCGGGGTGGGATCAGCCCCAGCATTTT
TRBJ1-5 TRBV27 - - CASSDPAGPQHF TGTGCCAGCAGTGACCCGGCCGGGCCCCAGCATTTT
TRBJ2-7 TRBV6-5 TRBD2 few CASSSRAGGGNEQYF TGTGCCAGCAGTTCCAGAGCGGGGGGGGGAAACGAGCAGTACTTC
TRBJ2-3 TRBV11-2 - - CASSPREGSDTQYF TGTGCCAGCAGCCCACGGGAAGGGTCAGATACGCAGTATTTT
TRBJ1-1 TRBV7-9 - few CASSTSRGVNTEAFF TGTGCCAGCAGCACATCCCGGGGCGTGAACACTGAAGCTTTCTTT
TRBJ2-3 TRBV20-1 - few CSASRPVLSDTQYF TGCAGTGCTAGCCGGCCGGTTCTATCAGATACGCAGTATTTT
TRBJ1-2 TRBV6-1 TRBD1 few CASRDAGGWRTNYGYTF TGTGCCAGCAGGGACGCAGGGGGCTGGCGGACGAACTATGGCTACACCTTC
TRBJ1-4 TRBV5-5 - - CASSLWGPGEKLFF TGTGCCAGCAGCTTGTGGGGACCGGGTGAAAAACTGTTTTTT
TRBJ2-7 TRBV20-1 - few CSAPVWGGDHYEQYF TGCAGTGCCCCGGTCTGGGGAGGAGATCACTACGAGCAGTACTTC
TRBJ2-2 TRBV9 - few CASSVDSVTGELFF TGTGCCAGCAGCGTAGACAGCGTCACCGGGGAGCTGTTTTTT
TRBJ2-7 TRBV20-1 - - CSARDTGRAFEQYF TGCAGTGCTAGAGATACGGGACGGGCGTTCGAGCAGTACTTC
TRBJ2-7 TRBV27 - few CASSWGDAYEQYF TGTGCCAGCAGTTGGGGGGACGCCTACGAGCAGTACTTC
TRBJ2-1 TRBV28 - few CASSSRQVTSSYNEQFF TGTGCCAGCAGTTCCCGGCAGGTTACGAGCTCCTACAATGAGCAGTTCTTC
TRBJ2-7 TRBV12-3/TRBV12-4 TRBD2 - CASSSGLAGGEQYF TGTGCCAGCAGTTCTGGACTAGCGGGAGGCGAGCAGTACTTC
TRBJ2-1 TRBV20-1 TRBD2 - CSASRLAGRTVEQFF TGCAGTGCTAGTAGACTAGCGGGTCGTACGGTTGAGCAGTTCTTC
TRBJ2-7 TRBV29-1 TRBD1 few CSVGQGRAYEQYF TGCAGCGTTGGACAGGGGCGCGCCTACGAGCAGTACTTC
TRBJ1-5 TRBV7-9 TRBD1 many CASSSTGNQPQHF TGTGCCAGCAGCTCGACAGGGAATCAGCCCCAGCATTTT
TRBJ2-1 TRBV9 - few CASSVAIMGTDSYNEQFF TGTGCCAGCAGCGTAGCTATTATGGGCACCGACTCCTACAATGAGCAGTTCTTC
TRBJ1-5 TRBV4-2 TRBD1 many CASSQPGQRNQPQHF TGTGCCAGCAGCCAACCGGGACAGCGCAATCAGCCCCAGCATTTT
TRBJ2-3 TRBV28 TRBD2 few CASSLTSGGTDTQYF TGTGCCAGCAGCTTAACTAGCGGGGGCACAGATACGCAGTATTTT
TRBJ1-1 TRBV5-6 - - CASSPWQGVGTEAFF TGTGCCAGCAGCCCCTGGCAGGGAGTGGGCACTGAAGCTTTCTTT
TRBJ2-1 TRBV20-1 - few CSAEGTIDEQFF TGCAGTGCTGAGGGTACTATCGATGAGCAGTTCTTC
TRBJ1-5 TRBV12-3/TRBV12-4 TRBD1 - CASSPTGGGNQPQHF TGTGCCAGCAGTCCGACAGGGGGAGGCAATCAGCCCCAGCATTTT
TRBJ2-7 TRBV27 TRBD2 - CASKFSGRGNEQYF TGTGCCAGCAAATTTAGCGGGAGGGGTAACGAGCAGTACTTC
TRBJ2-5 TRBV6-5 - few CASSSGGQQETQYF TGTGCCAGCAGTTCGGGCGGACAACAAGAGACCCAGTACTTC
TRBJ2-3 TRBV5-1 TRBD1 few CASSSRDRVIADTQYF TGCGCCAGCAGCAGCCGGGACAGGGTGATTGCAGATACGCAGTATTTT